This T cell receptor beta chain is drawn from a study of cytomegalovirus exposure and HLA in healthy donors (dated by TCRdb to between 2016 and 2019). Looking at the study overall: A later analysis indicated that the roughly 120 validation repertoires were generated on the platform also employed for the 700 or so repertoires of the first cohort. The study aimed to test whether signatures of past pathogen exposure could be identified by cataloging public T cell receptors. A separate validation cohort of 100 to 150 different subjects was used in addition to the 666-subject first cohort. To predict cytomegalovirus infection status, the study combined high-throughput TCR immunosequencing, statistical association of individual TCRs with disease status, and machine learning. The investigation overall reported the following: In vitro tests confirmed that a few of the cytomegalovirus-associated TCR beta chains recognize cytomegalovirus antigens. A later analysis found that TCRs clustered in the first cohort also tended to co-occur in the 120 validation repertoires, with more than 90% of cluster scores above 0. The validation cohort had no HLA typing available for a later analysis, so co-occurrence within that cohort was assessed over all 120 repertoires. A total of roughly 160 TCR beta chains were listed by the study as associated with cytomegalovirus. The authors suggested that the approach could potentially be generalized to other disease states and immunological phenotypes. In both the original and validation cohorts, the classifier was reported to diagnose cytomegalovirus status with high specificity and sensitivity. Most TCR sequences were observed very rarely across donors, whereas some public TCRs were present in many individuals.

V has 5 bases trimmed and J has 2 bases trimmed; junction bases matching no gene number 7. From its cysteine to its phenylalanine, the CDR3 spans 16 amino acids. Only the CDR3 DNA stays, 48 bases, in frame from base 1. The germline V gene sets CDR1 to SGHDT and CDR2 to YYEEEE. On this clone: Its antigen is not yet known. No much larger clone exists at a distance of one base, and base qualities are not known.

Donors formed part of the validation cohort, which comprised 120 subjects and was distinct from the first cohort of roughly 600 subjects. The receptor library was made with the immunoSEQ multiplex PCR assay. Per the source publication's procedure: To diagnose cytomegalovirus status from the catalog of TCR beta chain sequences, a statistical classification framework was built. As stored in TCRdb, this immuneACCESS dataset retains in-frame rearrangements with V and J assigned. A fraction of the clones does not appear; measured against another copy, unresolved V genes explain less than half of the discrepancy, and the remainder lacks a known reason. That table furnishes V, J and clone size, whereas the DNA furnished D and trimming. The table for this sample lists about 68,000 clones; roughly nine tenths of them were counted only once. Together, the top ten hold about 3% of the sample.

The sequenced material came from PBMCs. The rearranged segments are TRBV5-6 and TRBJ1-4, with 9 bases aligning to TRBD1. The source is a man aged 18-30 years in good health and CMV-seronegative. The DNA sequence follows: TGTGCCAGCAGGCCCCGGACAGGGGAGACTAATGAAAAACTGTTTTTT. This translates into CASRPRTGETNEKLFF.